Each of the 18 T cell receptor beta chains below was sequenced from the same sample in a study of CD8 T cells in Susac syndrome. RNA, at about 0.5 to 1 ug, was reverse transcribed with random hexamers. A single record per CDR3 protein comes from TCRdb applying MiXCR to the immunoSEQ multiplex PCR reads. Seen here are hundreds of thousands of distinct CDR3 sequences, about 94% observed once, and the top ten hold about 0.15%. The sample taken for sequencing was CD4+ T cells from PBMCs. The source is a human donor with Susac syndrome.

This clonotype was counted once. The genes are TRBV9 and TRBJ1-6; 7 bases align to TRBD1. V lost 3 bases to trimming and J lost 7 bases; unmatched junction nucleotides: 13. The CDR3 consists of 17 residues. In germline, CDR1 is SGDLS, CDR2 YYNGEE. This CDR3 reads CASSGAEGQVENSPLHF. CDR3 bases: TGTGCCAGCAGCGGCGCCGAAGGACAGGTTGAAAATTCACCCCTCCACTTT.

This chain uses TRBV30 with TRBJ2-3, with 10 bases identical to TRBD2. The CDR3 runs 13 residues. Germline trimming cut 5 bases from V and 5 bases from J; bases unmatched to any gene: 4. Germline V gene lookup returns CDR1 GTSNPN and CDR2 SVGIG (reference sequence). The CDR3 protein is CAWERGGGDTQYF. CDR3 in DNA: TGTGCCTGGGAGCGGGGGGGCGGAGATACGCAGTATTTT.

The chain employs TRBV30 and TRBJ2-3, with D perhaps being TRBD1 or TRBD2 (5 bases each). CDR1 GTSNPN and CDR2 SVGIG come from the germline V gene (reference sequence). Trimming left V 3 bases short and J 0 bases short, with 13 bases between. CDR3 length: 15 residues. CDR3 residues: CAWSLGTGSTDTQYF. DNA for the CDR3: TGTGCCTGGAGCCTTGGGACGGGGAGCACAGATACGCAGTATTTT.

V and J are TRBV1 and TRBJ1-1; the table assigns TRBD1, which was not confirmed against the DNA. TRBV1 is an annotated pseudogene. The CDR3 runs to 17 residues. The CDR3 DNA follows: TGCACCAGCAGCCAACTTCGGGACACCCCTCGGGTCACTGAAGCTTTCTTT. It encodes CTSSQLRDTPRVTEAFF.

The CDR3 DNA is TGCGCCAGCAGCCCGATCTCAGGGGGCAAAAACATTCAGTACTTC. Its protein product is CASSPISGGKNIQYF. This rearrangement joins TRBV5-1 to TRBJ2-4; 7 nucleotides align to TRBD1. The CDR3 loop spans 15 amino acids. Per the germline V gene, CDR1 is SGHRS and CDR2 is YFSETQ. The V gene end was trimmed by 4 bases and the J gene end by 3 bases; junction bases not matched to a gene: 7.

This chain links TRBV4-2 with TRBJ1-2, with D perhaps matching TRBD1 (6 bases). Between the trimmed V and J ends, which lost 7 bases and 6 bases, there was a span of 15 bases. There are 13 residues in the CDR3. Germline lookup yields CDR1 LGHNA and CDR2 YNFKEQ. The CDR3 here is CASKPGGSDGYTF. Written as DNA, the CDR3 is TGTGCCAGCAAACCCGGGGGCTCGGATGGCTACACCTTC.

V is TRBV7-2 and J is TRBJ2-7; D is tentatively TRBD1 or TRBD2 (5 bases each). The CDR3 is 12 amino acids. CDR1 and CDR2 from the germline V gene are SGHTA and FQGNSA. The germline V and J ends were trimmed by 5 bases and 7 bases, with 12 bases remaining between them. CDR3 sequence: CASSLSWGEQYF. CDR3 nucleotides: TGTGCCAGCAGCCTCTCTTGGGGGGAGCAGTACTTC. The full variable domain, its missing parts supplied by reference TRBV7-2 and TRBJ2-7, is GAGVSQSPSNKVTEKGKDVELRCDPISGHTALYWYRQSLGQGLEFLIYFQGNSAPDKSGLPSDRFSAERTGGSVSTLTIQRTQQEDSAVYLCASSLSWGEQYFGPGTRLTVT.

The V and J genes are TRBV2 and TRBJ2-5; D is perhaps TRBD1 (6 bases). The CDR3 loop spans 13 amino acids. Germline V lookup: CDR1 SNHLY, CDR2 FYNNEI. The germline V and J ends were trimmed by 5 bases and 3 bases, with 10 bases remaining between them. The CDR3 sequence is CASSPDSEETQYF. Here the CDR3 DNA reads TGTGCCAGCAGTCCGGACAGTGAAGAGACCCAGTACTTC.

This chain links TRBV6-2 or TRBV6-3 with TRBJ2-2; 7 bases fit TRBD2. The CDR3 runs to 14 residues. V gave up 6 bases and J gave up 5 bases; unmatched junction bases: 6. CDR1 is MNHEY, CDR2 SVGEGT, per germline. For the CDR3, the DNA is TGTGCCAGCAGCCTAGGGGAGGGAACCGGGGAGCTGTTTTTT. Residues: CASSLGEGTGELFF.

V and J are TRBV3-1 and TRBJ1-2, with 7 positions matching TRBD1. Per the germline V gene, CDR1 is LGHDT and CDR2 is YNNKEL (reference sequence). This CDR3 is 15 amino acids long. V was clipped by 6 bases and J by 5 bases; unmatched bases: 12. The CDR3 DNA reads as TGTGCCAGCAGGCCCATTGAGACAGGGTCATATGGCTACACCTTC. Translating gives CASRPIETGSYGYTF. The full variable domain, rest sourced from reference TRBV3-1 and TRBJ1-2, is DTAVSQTPKYLVTQMGNDKSIKCEQNLGHDTMYWYKQDSKKFLKIMFSYNNKELIINETVPNRFSPKSPDKAHLNLHINSLELGDSAVYFCASRPIETGSYGYTFGSGTRLTVV.

The V gene is TRBV30, the J gene TRBJ2-7; 7 nucleotides match TRBD1. Germline CDR1 reads GTSNPN; CDR2 reads SVGIG (reference sequence). The CDR3 length is 14 residues. V dropped 1 base and J dropped 6; count of bases not matched to a gene: 9. This chain's CDR3 is CAWSEGQISPEQYF. The DNA of the CDR3 is TGTGCCTGGAGTGAGGGACAGATCTCTCCCGAGCAGTACTTC.

The chain has TRBV11-2 and TRBJ2-5; D remains unclear. Germline V gene lookup returns CDR1 SGHAT and CDR2 FQNNGV. The CDR3 has 15 residues. The V end was cut by 1 base, the J end by 2 bases, with 11 bases between. The CDR3: CASSLGLRTQETQYF. DNA for the CDR3: TGTGCCAGCAGCTTAGGGTTGCGGACGCAAGAGACCCAGTACTTC. Supplemented by reference TRBV11-2 and TRBJ2-5, the full variable domain reads EAGVAQSPRYKIIEKRQSVAFWCNPISGHATLYWYQQILGQGPKLLIQFQNNGVVDDSQLPKDRFSAERLKGVDSTLKIQPAKLEDSAVYLCASSLGLRTQETQYFGPGTRLLVL.

The V and J genes are TRBV20-1 and TRBJ2-7; D gene ambiguous. This CDR3 is built from 12 residues. The germline gives CDR1 DFQATT, CDR2 SNEGSKA (reference sequence). The germline V and J ends were trimmed by 2 bases and 4 bases, with 9 bases remaining between them. CDR3 sequence reads: CSARKSNYEQYF. CDR3 sequence (DNA): TGCAGTGCTAGAAAGTCAAATTACGAGCAGTACTTC.

The rearrangement links TRBV6-1 to TRBJ1-1; D is undetermined. Germline lookup yields CDR1 MNHNS and CDR2 SASEGT. This CDR3 region has 14 residues. The V end lost 1 base, the J end lost 6 bases, and 12 bases lay between the germline ends. CDR3 in amino acids: CASSEEALSPEAFF. The DNA of the CDR3 is TGTGCCAGCAGTGAAGAGGCCCTCTCCCCTGAAGCTTTCTTT.

The chain joins TRBV20-1 to TRBJ2-1; D remains ambiguous. Per germline, CDR1 DFQATT and CDR2 SNEGSKA (reference sequence). V lost 5 bases, J lost 8 bases, and 19 bases lay in between. This CDR3 has 14 residues. The CDR3 DNA is TGCAGTGCTTTGAACAGAAGAGCTCGGGATGAGCAGTTCTTC. Protein product: CSALNRRARDEQFF.

This clonotype has just one count. This chain connects TRBV27 to TRBJ1-1, with D hard to call. V shed 6 bases and J shed 3 bases, with 23 bases lying between them. The germline V gene has CDR1 MNHEY and CDR2 SMNVEV (reference sequence). CDR3 length: 17 residues. The CDR3 is CASSPGGVPQLYTEAFF. CDR3 DNA sequence: TGTGCCAGCAGCCCCGGCGGGGTTCCCCAACTCTACACTGAAGCTTTCTTT.

This clonotype has only one observation. V is TRBV19 and J is TRBJ2-7; D is unresolved. Germline V gives CDR1 LNHDA, CDR2 SQIVND (reference sequence). CDR3 size: 14 residues. V was trimmed by 4 bases and J by 0 bases, leaving 10 bases between them. The CDR3 loop reads CASSTKLFSYEQYF. The CDR3 coding sequence is TGTGCCAGTAGTACTAAGCTCTTCTCCTACGAGCAGTACTTC.

The chain combines TRBV28 with TRBJ1-1, with 7 bases aligning to TRBD1. Trimming at V came to 6 bases and at J to 5 bases, leaving 9 bases not matched to a gene. Germline V lookup: CDR1 MDHEN, CDR2 SYDVKM. The length of the CDR3 is 14 residues. The CDR3 reads CASSLGSQGTEAFF. The CDR3 DNA reads as TGTGCCAGCAGCTTGGGATCACAGGGGACTGAAGCTTTCTTT.